This T cell receptor (beta chain) was retrieved from a study of identifying expanded T cells in peripheral blood. Study observations and caveats: Clone count variance between approximately two-week samples rose with total template count. Approximately 1.1 clones differed between technical replicates, versus approximately 17 and 20 over time.

A few counts support this clone. Its cognate antigen is unknown. The CDR3 has 14 amino acids. CDR1 and CDR2 (germline): SEHNR, FQNEAQ (reference sequence). Losses at the gene ends were 4 bases for V and 4 bases for J; bases not matched to a gene: 4. The protocol was immunoSEQ multiplex PCR, while the TCRdb copy is restricted to in-frame clones and leaves out a portion. The data show 85,000 to 100,000 clones, around 88% seen once. During the collection period, no donor immune events like infections were recorded. The chain is built from TRBV7-9 and TRBJ2-1, with 7 nucleotides matching TRBD2. Sequencing input: blood. This clonotype was obtained from a person between 18 and 75 years old in good health. The CDR3 DNA is TGTGCCAGCAGCTACGGGGGGACGTACAATGAGCAGTTCTTC. Amino acids: CASSYGGTYNEQFF.